A selection of T cell receptor beta chains follows, all from one sample in a study of blood T cell repertoires in COVID-19. This table comes from immunoSEQ multiplex PCR, and its TCRdb copy is limited to in-frame clones, with some not included. The sample records fewer than 150,000 clones, 75% to 85% being singletons. Sequenced sample: peripheral blood. The origin of the receptors is an elderly man with acute or convalescent COVID-19. The CDR3 runs from the conserved cysteine through the conserved F or W. A D gene is named only where the DNA matches it firmly. Only part of the rows carry a size: once, few, many, or a class if the clone is expanded.

j_call	v_call	clone_size	d_call	cdr3_nt	cdr3_aa
TRBJ1-2	TRBV7-9	-	-	TGTGCCAGCAGCTTACTACTTGATAACTATGGCTACACCTTC	CASSLLLDNYGYTF
TRBJ1-1	TRBV9	-	-	TGTGCCAGCAGCGTAGACTGGAGACCGATGAACACTGAAGCTTTCTTT	CASSVDWRPMNTEAFF
TRBJ1-2	TRBV15	-	-	TGTGCCACCAGCAGAGATTACCAGGGGAAGGATGGCTACACCTTC	CATSRDYQGKDGYTF
TRBJ1-1	TRBV10-3	-	TRBD1	TGTGCCACTGAGACAGGGACCATGAACACTGAAGCTTTCTTT	CATETGTMNTEAFF
TRBJ2-6	TRBV21-1	-	-	TGTGCCAGCAGCAAACGGGAGCAGGGGGCTCTTAAATCTGGGGCCAACGTCCTGACTTTC	CASSKREQGALKSGANVLTF
TRBJ2-7	TRBV30	-	-	TGTGCCTGGAGTTTCGGTTTCTACGAGCAGTACTTC	CAWSFGFYEQYF
TRBJ2-3	TRBV5-4	once	-	TGTGCCAGCAGCTTTCAGGCAGATACGCAGTATTTT	CASSFQADTQYF
TRBJ1-4	TRBV7-2	-	-	TGTGCCAGCAGCCCCAGGGTGGGGTTTAATGAAAAACTGTTTTTT	CASSPRVGFNEKLFF
TRBJ1-2	TRBV15	-	-	TGTGCCACCAGCAGAGATTTGGTAGAGGGTGGCTACACCTTC	CATSRDLVEGGYTF
TRBJ2-1	TRBV24-1	-	-	TGTGCCACCAGTGACCGAGAAATGAGTGAGCAGTTCTTC	CATSDREMSEQFF
TRBJ2-7	TRBV5-4	-	-	TGTGCCAGCAGCTTGGCCGATGGACAGTTGCCGTACTTC	CASSLADGQLPYF
TRBJ2-4	TRBV5-1	-	-	TGCGCCAGCAGCTTTGGTGCGGCGGACATTCAGTACTTC	CASSFGAADIQYF
TRBJ1-2	TRBV3-1/TRBV3-2	-	TRBD1	TGTGCCAGCAGCCAAGGGGGGGGACAGGGGTACTATGGCTACACCTTC	CASSQGGGQGYYGYTF
TRBJ2-2	TRBV29-1	-	TRBD1	TGCAGCGCGGGCGGGACAGGGGTTACCGGGGAGCTGTTTTTT	CSAGGTGVTGELFF
TRBJ1-3	TRBV7-9	-	-	TGTGCCAGCCACCCGAGGGTCTCTGGAAACACCATATATTTT	CASHPRVSGNTIYF
TRBJ2-4	TRBV3-1/TRBV3-2	-	-	TGTGCCAGCAGCCTATTCGTAGCCAAAAACATTCAGTACTTC	CASSLFVAKNIQYF
TRBJ1-6	TRBV5-1	-	-	TGCGCCAGCAGCTTGGCCACGGGGGTCGATTCACCCCTCCACTTT	CASSLATGVDSPLHF
TRBJ2-2	TRBV7-2	-	TRBD2	TGTGCCAGCAGCTTAGCCCTGACTAGCGGGGGGATCACCGGGGAGCTGTTTTTT	CASSLALTSGGITGELFF